This T cell receptor (beta chain) was recorded in a study of beta chain features in type 1 diabetes. Study conclusions and caveats: For type 1 diabetes patients, VDJ junctions showed fewer insertions and more deletions. TCRB CDR3s from Type 1 diabetes patients were moderately but significantly shorter in all four CD4+ subsets. It was not settled here whether HLA type affects TCRB rearrangement.

Trimming cost V 4 bases and J 3 bases, with 15 bases left between them. CDR1 and CDR2 (germline): KGHSH, LQKENI. The CDR3 length is 15 residues. This clone was seen only a few times. Its antigen remains unidentified. Naive, central memory, regulatory and stem cell-like memory cells within the CD4+ compartment were sorted using CD45RO/CCR7/CD25/CD127/CD95/CD27. Every bit of the isolated RNA underwent reverse transcription, so sequencing read expressed TCRB transcripts. Assay used: immunoSEQ multiplex PCR; TCRdb lists only in-frame clones, some missing. The sample has roughly 140,000 clones; 11% are singletons.

The TCR was taken from a man between 18 and 29 years old in good health. The genes are TRBV18 and TRBJ1-1; D perhaps matches TRBD1 (5 bases). Sequenced input: central memory CD4+ T cells from blood. The CDR3 sequence is CASSRDSGRDTEAFF. As DNA, the CDR3 is TGTGCCAGCTCACGCGACAGTGGCCGTGACACTGAAGCTTTCTTT.